This is a list of T cell receptor beta chains from one sample in a study of neoadjuvant anti-PD-1 for oral cavity cancer. Sequenced by immunoSEQ multiplex PCR; TCRdb stores in-frame clones only, minus some. The sample comprises 17,000 or so clones, around two thirds of which are singletons, and around 2.7% rests with the top ten. The material sequenced was PBMCs, taken before nivolumab (anti-PD-1) treatment. These receptors came from a person aged 35-79 years with oral cavity squamous cell carcinoma. CDR3s include the opening cysteine and the closing phenylalanine or tryptophan. A D gene is named only where the DNA matches it firmly. Some rows mark clone size as missing; the rest say once, few, many or name a class of expanded clone.

D	V	length	J	size	DNA	CDR3
.	TRBV18	15	TRBJ2-6	.	TGTGCCAGCTCACCAACGGGCTCTGGGGCCAACGTCCTGACTTTC	CASSPTGSGANVLTF
TRBD1	TRBV6-5	12	TRBJ1-2	.	TGTGCCAGCAGGACAGGGGGGTACGGCTACACCTTC	CASRTGGYGYTF
.	TRBV30	16	TRBJ2-1	.	TGTGCCTGGACGACATCCAGGACAGTGTCCTACAATGAGCAGTTCTTC	CAWTTSRTVSYNEQFF
.	TRBV5-5	14	TRBJ1-1	once	TGTGCCAGCAGCTTGGTACCCAGATCAGTTGAAGCTTTCTTT	CASSLVPRSVEAFF
TRBD2	TRBV11-3	15	TRBJ2-2	few	TGTGCCAGCAGCCCGACTAGCGGGATTACCGGGGAGCTGTTTTTT	CASSPTSGITGELFF
.	TRBV11-2	16	TRBJ2-2	.	TGTGCCAGCAGCTTAGATCCGGGGGCGCAGGCCGGGGAGCTGTTTTTT	CASSLDPGAQAGELFF
TRBD1	TRBV29-1	12	TRBJ1-1	.	TGCAGCGTTCCTCAGGGGGCTCGCGGAGCTTTCTTT	CSVPQGARGAFF
.	TRBV5-1	14	TRBJ1-1	.	TGCGCCAGCAGCTTGATGGACATGCGGGCTGAAGCTTTCTTT	CASSLMDMRAEAFF
.	TRBV5-8	11	TRBJ1-1	.	TGTGCCAGCAGCTCCCGTCGTGAAGCTTTCTTT	CASSSRREAFF
.	TRBV6-5	12	TRBJ1-1	few	TGTGCCACCTCATCGGGAAGAACTGAAGCTTTCTTT	CATSSGRTEAFF
TRBD1	TRBV5-1	14	TRBJ2-7	few	TGCGCCAGCAGTCAATTGGGACAGGGCTACGAGCAGTACTTC	CASSQLGQGYEQYF
.	TRBV5-1	15	TRBJ1-5	.	TGCGCCAGCAGCTGGGGGGCGGATAGCAATCAGCCCCAGCATTTT	CASSWGADSNQPQHF
.	TRBV6-1	15	TRBJ2-2	.	TGTGCCAGCAGTGAACAGAATTCGAACACCGGGGAGCTGTTTTTT	CASSEQNSNTGELFF
.	TRBV6-5	16	TRBJ2-7	once	TGTGCCAGCAGTTACAACGGACAAGGGCGGACCTACGAGCAGTACTTC	CASSYNGQGRTYEQYF
.	TRBV10-1	14	TRBJ2-1	.	TGCGCCAGCTCCAGCGGTTCTGTACGCGATGAGCAGTTCTTC	CASSSGSVRDEQFF
.	TRBV25-1	12	TRBJ2-1	.	TGTGCCAGCAGTGAATATGGAGCTGAGCAGTTCTTC	CASSEYGAEQFF
.	TRBV5-1	13	TRBJ2-2	few	TGCGCCAGCAGCTTGGTCCCCTCCGGGGAGCTGTTTTTT	CASSLVPSGELFF
.	TRBV6-6	13	TRBJ1-1	.	TGTGCCAGCACCCCTTCTCCCAACACTGAAGCTTTCTTT	CASTPSPNTEAFF
.	TRBV4-2	17	TRBJ1-1	.	TGTGCCAGCAGCCCTAATAGGAAGGGGCTGGATACCACTGAAGCTTTCTTT	CASSPNRKGLDTTEAFF
.	TRBV6-1	13	TRBJ2-1	few	TGTGCCAGCAGCCCAGGGAGAGTTAATGAGCAGTTCTTC	CASSPGRVNEQFF
.	TRBV30	15	TRBJ2-3	.	TGTGCCTGGAGTGTCACTAGCAGGGGCACAGATACGCAGTATTTT	CAWSVTSRGTDTQYF
TRBD2	TRBV4-1	16	TRBJ2-1	.	TGCGCCAGCAGCCTTAGCCTAGCGGGCGCCTACAATGAGCAGTTCTTC	CASSLSLAGAYNEQFF
TRBD1	TRBV5-1	18	TRBJ2-3	few	TGCGCCAGCAGCACGGGACAGGGACGAGAGAGGACCACAGATACGCAGTATTTT	CASSTGQGRERTTDTQYF
TRBD1	TRBV18	15	TRBJ2-1	.	TGTGCCAGCTCCCAGGACAGGGGTGGATACAATGAGCAGTTCTTC	CASSQDRGGYNEQFF
.	TRBV5-1	16	TRBJ2-3	.	TGCGCCAGCAGCTTGACACTCGACTACAACACAGATACGCAGTATTTT	CASSLTLDYNTDTQYF
TRBD2	TRBV4-1	19	TRBJ2-7	.	TGCGCCAGCAGCCAAGATCCCGGGACTAGCGGGACGTCGGCCTACGAGCAGTACTTC	CASSQDPGTSGTSAYEQYF
TRBD1	TRBV5-6	15	TRBJ1-2	.	TGTGCCAGCAGATTGGGACAGGTGATCAACTATGGCTACACCTTC	CASRLGQVINYGYTF
.	TRBV6-1	15	TRBJ2-2	.	TGTGCCAGCAGTGAGCCAGGGAGAAACACCGGGGAGCTGTTTTTT	CASSEPGRNTGELFF
.	TRBV6-1	13	TRBJ1-2	.	TGTGCCAGCAGGGAAATGGGCTCCTATGGCTACACCTTC	CASREMGSYGYTF
TRBD1	TRBV7-3	15	TRBJ2-7	.	TGTGCCAGCAGCCTAGAGGGACAGGGGCCCTACGAGCAGTACTTC	CASSLEGQGPYEQYF
.	TRBV25-1	13	TRBJ2-7	.	TGTGCCAGCAGTGAAGGCAACTCCTACGAGCAGTACTTC	CASSEGNSYEQYF
TRBD1	TRBV25-1	12	TRBJ1-4	.	TGTGCCAGCAGTCAGGGGGGAAGGAAACTGTTTTTT	CASSQGGRKLFF
.	TRBV2	13	TRBJ1-5	.	TGTGCCAGCAGGACAGAAGGCAATCAGCCCCAGCATTTT	CASRTEGNQPQHF
.	TRBV29-1	13	TRBJ1-4	.	TGCAGCGCTATAGGTGCAACTAATGAAAAACTGTTTTTT	CSAIGATNEKLFF
TRBD1	TRBV30	13	TRBJ1-1	few	TGTGCCAGTCGGGACAGGGGGAACACTGAAGCTTTCTTT	CASRDRGNTEAFF
TRBD1	TRBV30	16	TRBJ1-2	.	TGTGCCTGGACCCCCGGACAGGGGATCTCTAACTATGGCTACACCTTC	CAWTPGQGISNYGYTF
.	TRBV6-4	13	TRBJ2-7	.	TGTGCCAGCAGTCCTCGGGGCGCCGACGAGCAGTACTTC	CASSPRGADEQYF
TRBD2	TRBV19	12	TRBJ2-7	.	TGTGTCGATAGCGGGAGGGCCTACGAGCAGTACTTC	CVDSGRAYEQYF
TRBD2	TRBV30	12	TRBJ2-7	.	TGTGCCTGGAGGGGACTAGGGTGGCAGCAGTACTTC	CAWRGLGWQQYF